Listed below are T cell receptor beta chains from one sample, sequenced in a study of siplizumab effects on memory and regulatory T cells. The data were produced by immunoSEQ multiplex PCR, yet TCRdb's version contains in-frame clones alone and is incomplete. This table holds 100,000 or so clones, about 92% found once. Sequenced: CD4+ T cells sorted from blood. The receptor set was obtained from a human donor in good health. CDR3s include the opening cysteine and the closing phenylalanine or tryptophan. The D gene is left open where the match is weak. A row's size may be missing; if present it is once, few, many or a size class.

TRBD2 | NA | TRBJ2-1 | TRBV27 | TGTGCCAGCAGTCCCCGACTAGCGGGCTACAATGAGCAGTTCTTC | CASSPRLAGYNEQFF
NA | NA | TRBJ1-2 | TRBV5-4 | TGTGCCAGCAGCTTGATTGAGGGGACCCATGGCTACACCTTC | CASSLIEGTHGYTF
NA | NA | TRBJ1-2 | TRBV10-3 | TGTGCCATCACCGGACAGAGTAACTATGGCTACACCTTC | CAITGQSNYGYTF
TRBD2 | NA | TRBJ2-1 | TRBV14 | TGTGCCAGCAGCCAAGGACTAGCGGGAGGGCCATACAATGAGCAGTTCTTC | CASSQGLAGGPYNEQFF
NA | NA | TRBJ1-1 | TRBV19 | TGTGCCAGTATCAACCCAGGGTACACTGAAGCTTTCTTT | CASINPGYTEAFF
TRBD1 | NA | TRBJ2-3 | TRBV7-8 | TGTGCCAGCAGTAAAAGGACAGGGGGCGGCCGGGGGACAGATACGCAGTATTTT | CASSKRTGGGRGTDTQYF
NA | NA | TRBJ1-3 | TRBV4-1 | TGCGCCAGCAGCAGGGGGGGCGGGCCCAACTCTGGAAACACCATATATTTT | CASSRGGGPNSGNTIYF
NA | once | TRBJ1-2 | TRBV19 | TGTGCCAGTAGCCCCGCGGCAGGAGAGAACTATGGCTACACCTTC | CASSPAAGENYGYTF
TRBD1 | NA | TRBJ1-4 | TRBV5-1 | TGCGCCAGCAGCCTGAGACCCGGGACAGGTTCTGAAAAACTGTTTTTT | CASSLRPGTGSEKLFF
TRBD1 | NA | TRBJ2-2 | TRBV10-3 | TGTGCCATCAGTGAAAGACCCGGGACAGGGGGCGGCGGGGAGCTGTTTTTT | CAISERPGTGGGGELFF
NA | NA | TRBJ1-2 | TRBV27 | TGTGCCAGCAGTTCGACTGCTGGTGGCTACACCTTC | CASSSTAGGYTF
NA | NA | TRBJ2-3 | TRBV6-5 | TGTGCCAGCAGGACCAAGGCGTGGGGCACAGATACGCAGTATTTT | CASRTKAWGTDTQYF
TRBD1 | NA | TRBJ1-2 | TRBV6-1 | TGTGCCAGCAGGCAGGACAGGGGGCATGGCTACACCTTC | CASRQDRGHGYTF
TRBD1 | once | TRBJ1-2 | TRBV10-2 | TGCGCCAGCAGTGAAGAGCCAGGGGGTGGCTACACCTTC | CASSEEPGGGYTF
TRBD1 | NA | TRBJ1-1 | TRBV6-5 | TGTGCCAGCAGCCAGGACAGGGACACTGAAGCTTTCTTT | CASSQDRDTEAFF
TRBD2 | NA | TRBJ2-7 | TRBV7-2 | TGTGCCAGCAGCTTGGGGCGGGAGGTGGCGCACGAGCAGTACTTC | CASSLGREVAHEQYF
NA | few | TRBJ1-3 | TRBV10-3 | TGTGCCATCAGTGAGGCCAGGGCTGGAAACACCATATATTTT | CAISEARAGNTIYF
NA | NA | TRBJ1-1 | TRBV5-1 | TGCGCCAGCAGCTTCAGTCGTCAGACCAACACTGAAGCTTTCTTT | CASSFSRQTNTEAFF
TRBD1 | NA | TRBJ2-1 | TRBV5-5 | TGTGCCAGCAGCTTGACCGGGACAGGGGCCCAATACAATGAGCAGTTCTTC | CASSLTGTGAQYNEQFF
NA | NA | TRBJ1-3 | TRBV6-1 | TGTGCCAGCAGTGTAACTGGAAACACCATATATTTT | CASSVTGNTIYF
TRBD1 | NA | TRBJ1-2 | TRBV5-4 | TGTGCCAGCAGGAGGAACAGGGGAAACTATGGCTACACCTTC | CASRRNRGNYGYTF
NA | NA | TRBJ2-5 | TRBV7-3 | TGTGCCAGCAGGGATCCGGGACTCGGGGAGACCCAGTACTTC | CASRDPGLGETQYF
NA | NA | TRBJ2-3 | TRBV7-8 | TGTGCCAGCAGCTCCGTGGATACGCAGTATTTT | CASSSVDTQYF
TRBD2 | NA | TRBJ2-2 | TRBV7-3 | TGTGCCAGCAGCACTCGGGGGACTAGCGGTCCCCTGAGCACCGGGGAGCTGTTTTTT | CASSTRGTSGPLSTGELFF
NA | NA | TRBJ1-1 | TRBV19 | TGTGCCAGTAGTATAGTCCCGGGGAACACTGAAGCTTTCTTT | CASSIVPGNTEAFF
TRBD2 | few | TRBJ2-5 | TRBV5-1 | TGCGCCAGCAGCTTAGCGGGGGGGCCAGAGACCCAGTACTTC | CASSLAGGPETQYF
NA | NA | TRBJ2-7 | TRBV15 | TGTGCCACCAGCAGGGTAGACAGCTCCTACGAGCAGTACTTC | CATSRVDSSYEQYF
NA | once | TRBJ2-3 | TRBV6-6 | TGTGCCAGCAGCCAGCTGGCAGATACGCAGTATTTT | CASSQLADTQYF
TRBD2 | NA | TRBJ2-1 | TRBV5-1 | TGCGCCAGCAGCTTGGTACTAGCGGGAGGGTCCTACAATGAGCAGTTCTTC | CASSLVLAGGSYNEQFF
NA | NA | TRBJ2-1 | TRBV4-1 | TGCGCCAGCAGCCAAGTTGGTGAGCAGTTCTTC | CASSQVGEQFF
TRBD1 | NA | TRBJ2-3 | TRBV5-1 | TGCGCCAGCAGCTTTTCGGACAGGGGGGATACGCAGTATTTT | CASSFSDRGDTQYF
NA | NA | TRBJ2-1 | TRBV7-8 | TGTGCCAGCAGCTTAGGTGTTAAGCAGTTCTTC | CASSLGVKQFF
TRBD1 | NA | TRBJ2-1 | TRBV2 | TGTGCCAGCAGTGTCGACAGGGCGAAGCAGTTCTTC | CASSVDRAKQFF
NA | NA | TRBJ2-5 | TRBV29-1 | TGCAGCGTTGAAGATTTGGACAGCTACCAAGAGACCCAGTACTTC | CSVEDLDSYQETQYF
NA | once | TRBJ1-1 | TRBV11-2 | TGTGCCAGCAGCTTAGTAAGAGGGAGAGGTGGTGAAGCTTTCTTT | CASSLVRGRGGEAFF
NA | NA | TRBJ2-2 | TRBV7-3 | TGTGCCAGCAGCAAACTTCCCGGGACTGGGAACACCGGGGAGCTGTTTTTT | CASSKLPGTGNTGELFF
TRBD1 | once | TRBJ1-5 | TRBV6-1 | TGTGCCAGCAAGGAAGGGGGCATGGGGCCCCAGCATTTT | CASKEGGMGPQHF
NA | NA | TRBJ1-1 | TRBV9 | TGTGCCAGCAGCGTAGGAGGCATCCTAAACACTGAAGCTTTCTTT | CASSVGGILNTEAFF
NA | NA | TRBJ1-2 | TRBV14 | TGTGCCAGCAGCCAGGGCAACCCGCGGGCTAACTATGGCTACACCTTC | CASSQGNPRANYGYTF
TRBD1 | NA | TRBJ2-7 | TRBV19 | TGTGCCAGTAGTAGGGGTGAGGGGGCCCCCTCCTACGAGCAGTACTTC | CASSRGEGAPSYEQYF
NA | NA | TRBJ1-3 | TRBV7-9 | TGTGCCAGCAGCCAAACAGGAAGCTCTGGAAACACCATATATTTT | CASSQTGSSGNTIYF